This note documents a single T cell receptor beta chain sequence. This CDR3 is also generated by other DNA sequences in the sample. Germline assignment: CDR1 MNHEY and CDR2 SVGAGI. The germline V and J ends were trimmed by 0 bases and 4 bases, with 10 bases remaining between them. The CDR3 consists of 15 residues. The data originate from a study of blood T cell repertoires in COVID-19. Across the whole study: Samples representing acute and convalescent COVID-19 were sourced from the United States, Italy and Spain. From T cells, B-cell-depleted T cells, or PBMCs came the material, which was cDNA or gDNA.

Authors' analysis steps: Scientists estimated how many nucleated cells there were by amplifying reference gene primers. Here immunoSEQ multiplex PCR was the method, and the copy in TCRdb shows in-frame clones only, minus some. V, J and clone size were drawn from that table, and D and trimming were deduced from the DNA. The repertoire holds about 160,000 clones, with roughly 83% as singletons. The chain links TRBV6-5 to TRBJ1-5; D remains ambiguous. The origin of this receptor is a woman older than 75 with active or convalescent COVID-19. The sequenced sample was peripheral blood. The CDR3 is CASSYSPGVNQPQHF. The CDR3 region has the DNA TGTGCCAGCAGTTACTCTCCGGGAGTAAATCAGCCCCAGCATTTT.